This T cell receptor beta chain was sequenced for a study of T cells in Graves' hyperthyroidism and ophthalmopathy. Whole-study results and caveats: A model built on 13 V-J features separated ophthalmopathy from stable hyperthyroidism. It was a median around 6 months before onset that the model predicted ophthalmopathy. Most clonotypes expanded in the thyroid (above 0.001) were also present in blood.

With duration under 3 months, ophthalmopathy was active: Clinical Activity Score at least 3, NOSPECS at least 4. This clonotype showed up many times. Antigen unknown. Regions amplified from RNA transcripts were the TCR beta CDR3 regions. During a first-round RT-PCR of the TCR CDR3, the HTBI primer set was used. TCRdb re-analysed the multiplex PCR reads in MiXCR, keeping a single row per CDR3 protein. The table has some 300,000 distinct CDR3 sequences, around 19% seen once; the top ten hold less than 45%. V lost 2 bases and J lost 8, with 7 bases in between. This CDR3 is 13 amino acids long. Germline V gene lookup returns CDR1 SGHAT and CDR2 FQNNGV.

The V and J genes are TRBV11-2 and TRBJ1-6; D gene uncertain. The sample was blood. The receptor was derived from a man aged 45 to 65 with Graves' ophthalmopathy. CDR3: CASSLYWDSPLHF. CDR3 DNA sequence: TGTGCCAGCAGCTTATATTGGGATTCACCCCTCCACTTT.